The 32 T cell receptor beta chains below all came from one sample that was sequenced in a study of shared clonotypes between healthy human individuals. CD8 cells classed as naive were CD45RO-negative and positively selected for CCR7, excluding terminally differentiated effector memory CD45RA+ cells. This table comes from immunoSEQ multiplex PCR, and its TCRdb copy is limited to in-frame clones, with some not included. The sample carries 550,000 to 750,000 clones, about 90% recorded once. Input material: naive CD8+ T cells sorted from blood. These receptors came from a man aged 30 to 39 in good health.

V gene TRBV6-5 combines with J gene TRBJ2-7; the D is unclear. CDR1 and CDR2 (germline): MNHEY, SVGAGI. Trimming pared 6 bases from V and 6 bases from J, leaving 15 bases between. This CDR3 spans 13 amino acids. The CDR3 DNA sequence: TGTGCCAGCAGGACCTTTGGAGAGATCGAGCAGTACTTC. This translates into CASRTFGEIEQYF.

This chain joins TRBV9 and TRBJ1-1; tentatively, D is TRBD1 (5 bases). The V end was cut by 4 bases, the J end by 9 bases, with 13 bases between. Germline V gives CDR1 SGDLS, CDR2 YYNGEE. CDR3 length equals 12 residues. The CDR3 coding sequence is TGTGCCAGCAGCCCAGGCGGGGGGAAAGCTTTCTTT. Protein sequence: CASSPGGGKAFF. The variable domain in full, with the rest retrieved from reference TRBV9 and TRBJ1-1, is DSGVTQTPKHLITATGQRVTLRCSPRSGDLSVYWYQQSLDQGLQFLIQYYNGEERAKGNILERFSAQQFPDLHSELNLSSLELGDSALYFCASSPGGGKAFFGQGTRLTVV.

The V gene is TRBV7-9, the J gene TRBJ1-3; D call uncertain. Germline assignment: CDR1 SEHNR and CDR2 FQNEAQ (reference sequence). V lost 2 bases and J 0 bases, leaving 14 bases between the germline ends. The CDR3 is 17 amino acids. The CDR3 nucleotides read TGTGCCAGCAGCTTAACGATTCCGAGGGCCTCTGGAAACACCATATATTTT. Translation gives CASSLTIPRASGNTIYF.

This sequence joins TRBV7-2 and TRBJ2-1; D gene uncertain. CDR1 is SGHTA, CDR2 FQGNSA, per germline. Trimming took 1 base from V and 2 from J, leaving 3 bases between them. This CDR3 has 13 amino acids. The CDR3, as DNA: TGTGCCAGCAGCTTAGGACCCTACAATGAGCAGTTCTTC. Its translation: CASSLGPYNEQFF.

The chain couples TRBV5-1 to TRBJ2-1; 9 nucleotides match TRBD2. CDR3 length equals 17 residues. J gave up 5 bases and V 0 bases, and 9 bases lay outside the gene matches. Germline-derived CDR1 and CDR2 are SGHRS and YFSETQ. This CDR3 is CASSLVGATSGDNEQFF. CDR3 DNA: TGCGCCAGCAGCTTGGTCGGTGCGACTAGCGGAGACAATGAGCAGTTCTTC.

V is TRBV11-2 and J is TRBJ2-7; 9 bases align to TRBD1. J lost 3 bases, V lost 6 bases, and 6 bases had no gene match. Per the germline V gene, CDR1 is SGHAT and CDR2 is FQNNGV. The CDR3 length is 14 residues. The CDR3 is CASSHRGPYYEQYF. The CDR3 DNA reads as TGTGCCAGCAGTCACAGGGGGCCCTACTACGAGCAGTACTTC.

This clone was seen more than once but under ten times. This rearrangement joins TRBV28 to TRBJ2-7; tentatively, D is TRBD1 or TRBD2 (5 bases each). Trimming took 5 bases from V and 5 from J, leaving 16 bases between them. CDR1 is MDHEN and CDR2 is SYDVKM in the germline V gene. The CDR3 sequence is 14 residues long. CDR3 amino acids: CASSPPLGEHEQYF. CDR3 sequence (DNA): TGTGCCAGCAGTCCCCCCTTAGGGGAGCACGAGCAGTACTTC.

The chain couples TRBV7-8 to TRBJ2-1; 12 bases fit TRBD2. The CDR3 length is 16 residues. Germline-derived CDR1 and CDR2 are SGHVS and FQNEAQ. V lost 2 bases to trimming and J lost 7 bases; unmatched junction nucleotides: 6. CDR3 sequence: CASSLKTSGSENEQFF. In DNA, the CDR3 is TGTGCCAGCAGCTTAAAGACTAGCGGGAGTGAAAATGAGCAGTTCTTC.

This clone appeared a single time. The rearrangement links TRBV28 to TRBJ2-7, with D possibly matching TRBD2 (6 bases). The CDR3 length is 16 residues. Between the trimmed V and J ends, which lost 1 base and 1 base, there was a span of 14 bases. Germline lookup yields CDR1 MDHEN and CDR2 SYDVKM. The CDR3 DNA follows: TGTGCCAGCAGTTTATCGGGCCGTGGGGGGTCCTACGAGCAGTACTTC. Its translation: CASSLSGRGGSYEQYF.

The chain is built from TRBV7-6 and TRBJ1-1; D may be TRBD1 (5 bases). V gave up 1 base and J gave up 4 bases, with 7 bases separating them. Per germline, CDR1 SGHVS and CDR2 FNYEAQ. CDR3 length: 13 amino acids. CDR3 coding DNA: TGTGCCAGCAGCTTAGGCGGGGGCACTGAAGCTTTCTTT. Translating gives CASSLGGGTEAFF.

The sample holds one count of this clone. V and J are TRBV7-8 and TRBJ1-4; a possible D gene is TRBD1 (5 bases). V was cut by 0 bases and J by 3 bases, with 17 bases left in between. The CDR3 is made up of 18 amino acids. Germline values: CDR1 SGHVS, CDR2 FQNEAQ. The CDR3 nucleotides read TGTGCCAGCAGCTTAGCACGATCCAATCAGGGCGCTAATGAAAAACTGTTTTTT. Protein: CASSLARSNQGANEKLFF.

The J gene is TRBJ2-5, the V gene TRBV27, with 12 bases lining up with TRBD1. With V trimmed by 8 bases and J by 3 bases, 4 bases remained unmatched. Germline V CDR1 and CDR2: MNHEY, SMNVEV (reference sequence). The CDR3 contains 14 residues. The CDR3 sequence: CASRGQGAEETQYF. CDR3 nucleotide sequence: TGTGCCAGCCGGGGACAGGGGGCTGAAGAGACCCAGTACTTC.

The V and J genes are TRBV13 and TRBJ2-7; 7 bases agree with TRBD1. V gave up 5 bases and J gave up 2 bases; unmatched junction bases: 12. The CDR3 has 16 residues. CDR1 and CDR2 from the germline V gene are PRHDT and FYEKMQ (reference sequence). The CDR3, as DNA: TGTGCCAGCAGCCCATCTACAGGGGCCCTGGCCTACGAGCAGTACTTC. Protein product: CASSPSTGALAYEQYF. Looking up the rest from reference TRBV13 and TRBJ2-7 gives the full variable domain: AAGVIQSPRHLIKEKRETATLKCYPIPRHDTVYWYQQGPGQDPQFLISFYEKMQSDKGSIPDRFSAQQFSDYHSELNMSSLELGDSALYFCASSPSTGALAYEQYFGPGTRLTVT.

Here the CDR3 reads CASTPSFSRDKRYGELFF. DNA of the CDR3: TGTGCCAGCACCCCATCGTTTAGCCGGGACAAGAGATACGGGGAGCTGTTTTTT. The chain combines TRBV19 with TRBJ2-2; the D gene is possibly TRBD1 (6 bases). CDR3 size: 18 residues. The V end lost 9 bases, the J end lost 7 bases, and 30 bases lay between the germline ends. Germline CDR1 and CDR2: LNHDA and SQIVND (reference sequence). Using reference TRBV19 and TRBJ2-2 for the parts outside the CDR3, the full variable domain is DGGITQSPKYLFRKEGQNVTLSCEQNLNHDAMYWYRQDPGQGLRLIYYSQIVNDFQKGDIAEGYSVSREKKESFPLTVTSAQKNPTAFYLCASTPSFSRDKRYGELFFGEGSRLTVL.

V usage is TRBV2 and J usage is TRBJ2-3; weak D call: TRBD1 (6 bases). V was trimmed by 5 bases and J by 0 bases, leaving 18 bases between them. CDR3 length: 17 residues. Germline V lookup: CDR1 SNHLY, CDR2 FYNNEI. CDR3 in amino acids: CASSREQGISSTDTQYF. CDR3 DNA: TGTGCCAGCAGTAGGGAGCAGGGGATTTCTAGCACAGATACGCAGTATTTT.

This chain connects TRBV6-6 to TRBJ2-7; TRBD1 agrees at 8 bases. J was trimmed by 2 bases and V by 5 bases; bases with no gene match: 5. The germline gives CDR1 MNHNY, CDR2 SVGAGI (reference sequence). This CDR3 is 14 amino acids long. The CDR3 loop reads CASSPGTGPYEQYF. The CDR3 coding sequence is TGTGCCAGCAGTCCCGGGACAGGACCCTACGAGCAGTACTTC.

The rearrangement uses TRBV4-3 and TRBJ2-2; D might be TRBD2 (5 bases). Germline V lookup: CDR1 LGHNA, CDR2 YSLEER. Trimming pared 0 bases from V and 6 bases from J, leaving 8 bases between. This CDR3 spans 14 amino acids. The DNA for the CDR3 is TGCGCCAGCAGCCAAGAACCGGACTCCGGGGAGCTGTTTTTT. Translating it yields CASSQEPDSGELFF.

The genes are TRBV7-9 and TRBJ2-1; 7 nucleotides match TRBD2. CDR3 length equals 13 residues. Germline CDR1 is SEHNR and CDR2 is FQNEAQ (reference sequence). The ends lost 1 base at V and 7 bases at J; junction bases unmatched: 1. In DNA, the CDR3 is TGTGCCAGCAGCTTAGGACTAGCAAATGAGCAGTTCTTC. This sequence encodes CASSLGLANEQFF.

As concerns this clone: Other DNA sequences in the same sample also yield this CDR3. The chain uses TRBV7-2 and TRBJ2-7; D is unresolved. The CDR3 length is 11 residues. Trimming stripped 4 bases from V and 2 bases from J, with 3 bases between. Germline V gives CDR1 SGHTA, CDR2 FQGNSA. The CDR3: CASSYAYEQYF. CDR3 nucleotides: TGTGCCAGCAGCTACGCCTACGAGCAGTACTTC.

Turning to this clone: The identical CDR3 is also encoded by other nucleotide sequences in the sample. The genes are TRBV7-9 and TRBJ1-1; D gene ambiguous. This CDR3 spans 11 amino acids. Germline V lookup: CDR1 SEHNR, CDR2 FQNEAQ (reference sequence). V was cut by 5 bases and J by 2 bases, with 3 bases left in between. CDR3 sequence reads: CASSLNTEAFF. The CDR3, as DNA: TGTGCCAGCAGCCTCAACACTGAAGCTTTCTTT.

The chain employs TRBV2 and TRBJ2-7, with D hard to call. Germline V CDR1 and CDR2: SNHLY, FYNNEI. V shed 6 bases and J shed 1 base, with 13 bases lying between them. There are 14 residues in the CDR3. CDR3 residues: CASRDIYGSYEQYF. CDR3 bases: TGTGCCAGCAGAGACATCTATGGTTCCTACGAGCAGTACTTC.

This clone was seen only once. This specimen includes other DNA sequences encoding the same CDR3. The J gene is TRBJ2-7, the V gene TRBV5-1; TRBD1 agrees at 10 bases. The CDR3 has 14 residues. J was trimmed by 3 bases and V by 4 bases; bases with no gene match: 4. CDR1 and CDR2 (germline): SGHRS, YFSETQ. In DNA, the CDR3 is TGCGCCAGCAGCCCCGGGACAGGGGTCTACGAGCAGTACTTC. Translating gives CASSPGTGVYEQYF.

The J gene is TRBJ2-3, the V gene TRBV28, with a tentative D call TRBD2 (5 bases). V was cut by 3 bases and J by 0 bases, with 7 bases left in between. The CDR3 totals 14 residues. Germline CDR1 reads MDHEN; CDR2 reads SYDVKM. CDR3 DNA sequence: TGTGCCAGCAGTTTCGCGGGTAGCACAGATACGCAGTATTTT. This codes for CASSFAGSTDTQYF. The entire variable domain, with the rest obtained from reference TRBV28 and TRBJ2-3, is as follows: DVKVTQSSRYLVKRTGEKVFLECVQDMDHENMFWYRQDPGLGLRLIYFSYDVKMKEKGDIPEGYSVSREKKERFSLILESASTNQTSMYLCASSFAGSTDTQYFGPGTRLTVL.

Turning to this clone: This sample also contains other DNA sequences that code for the same CDR3. The CDR3 sequence: CASSVGQGDYEQYF. In nucleotides, the CDR3 is TGTGCCAGTAGTGTAGGACAGGGCGACTACGAGCAGTACTTC. The rearrangement joins TRBV19 to TRBJ2-7; 8 nucleotides match TRBD1. CDR3 length: 14 residues. V dropped 5 bases and J dropped 3; count of bases not matched to a gene: 6. Per the germline V gene, CDR1 is LNHDA and CDR2 is SQIVND (reference sequence).

The V and J genes are TRBV5-6 and TRBJ1-1; D gene ambiguous. CDR1 and CDR2 (germline): SGHDT, YYEEEE. CDR3 size: 13 residues. Trimming left V 4 bases short and J 4 bases short, with 11 bases between. The CDR3 spells CASSREVSTEAFF. CDR3 bases: TGTGCCAGCAGCCGGGAGGTGAGCACTGAAGCTTTCTTT. Using reference TRBV5-6 and TRBJ1-1 for the parts outside the CDR3, the full variable domain is DAGVTQSPTHLIKTRGQQVTLRCSPKSGHDTVSWYQQALGQGPQFIFQYYEEEERQRGNFPDRFSGHQFPNYSSELNVNALLLGDSALYLCASSREVSTEAFFGQGTRLTVV.

The chain uses TRBV12-5 and TRBJ1-2, with 8 bases aligning to TRBD1. The ends lost 3 bases at V and 0 bases at J; junction bases unmatched: 6. CDR3 length: 16 amino acids. From germline, CDR1 is LGHNT and CDR2 FRNRAP. The CDR3 sequence is CASGFPGTGPNYGYTF. The CDR3 bases are TGTGCTAGTGGTTTCCCCGGGACAGGTCCTAACTATGGCTACACCTTC.

The V call is TRBV7-8, the J call TRBJ2-7; D call uncertain. Germline loops: CDR1 SGHVS, CDR2 FQNEAQ. V lost 2 bases and J 3 bases, leaving 11 bases between the germline ends. This CDR3 spans 14 amino acids. The CDR3 region is CASSLFLDGYEQYF. The DNA for the CDR3 is TGTGCCAGCAGCTTATTTCTCGATGGCTACGAGCAGTACTTC.

V and J are TRBV19 and TRBJ2-7; the D gene is possibly TRBD2 (6 bases). V was clipped by 2 bases and J by 6 bases, with 11 bases between them. Germline CDR1 reads LNHDA; CDR2 reads SQIVND (reference sequence). This CDR3 is built from 13 residues. CDR3 residues: CASSITGASEQYF. The CDR3, as DNA: TGTGCCAGTAGTATAACGGGAGCCTCCGAGCAGTACTTC.

The chain employs TRBV19 and TRBJ1-5, with D perhaps matching TRBD1 (5 bases). Germline CDR1 reads LNHDA; CDR2 reads SQIVND (reference sequence). V was shortened by 6 bases and J by 0 bases, with 12 bases between the two germline ends. The length of the CDR3 is 15 residues. For the CDR3, the DNA is TGTGCCAGTAGCAGCCGGGACGCTAGCAATCAGCCCCAGCATTTT. Protein product: CASSSRDASNQPQHF.

This clone has a single count. The gene calls are TRBV27 and TRBJ1-2; 10 bases agree with TRBD1. The CDR3 covers 15 residues. Germline CDR1 MNHEY, CDR2 SMNVEV (reference sequence). V gave up 7 bases and J gave up 4 bases; unmatched junction bases: 9. In nucleotides, the CDR3 is TGTGCCAGCAAGCCGGACAGGGGGAGTCTCTATGGCTACACCTTC. Translating gives CASKPDRGSLYGYTF.

This clone was picked up one time. V and J are TRBV11-1 and TRBJ2-1, with 7 bases matching TRBD2. J lost 2 bases, V lost 4 bases, and 17 bases had no gene match. The CDR3 spans 19 residues. Looked up from germline, CDR1 is SGHAT and CDR2 is FQDESV (reference sequence). The DNA for the CDR3 is TGTGCCAGCAGCTACGTGTCGGGCCCAGGGCTAGCGGCCTACAATGAGCAGTTCTTC. Its translation is CASSYVSGPGLAAYNEQFF.

V gene TRBV7-9 combines with J gene TRBJ2-3; 7 nucleotides line up with TRBD2. The CDR3 is 15 amino acids. Trimming cost V 3 bases and J 2 bases; bases outside gene matches: 5. Germline V gives CDR1 SEHNR, CDR2 FQNEAQ (reference sequence). The CDR3 region has the DNA TGTGCCAGCAGCTTGAGCGGGGATTACACAGATACGCAGTATTTT. It specifies CASSLSGDYTDTQYF.